Below, 4 T cell receptor beta chains from the same sample are listed, as sequenced in a study of T-cell reconstitution after alpha-beta-depleted transplantation in children (TCRdb year 2016). The receptor library was made with PCR. Reads for this sample came from an Illumina HiSeq 2500. TCR library preparation used molecular barcoding, with unique molecular identifiers applied to normalize quantification of the TCRbeta repertoire. The public reads were reanalyzed by TCRdb: fastp trimming at Q25, MiXCR alignment, in-frame beta chains only. Every distinct CDR3 protein forms one entry, paired with its most common genes and DNA. In all, the sample holds some 350,000 distinct CDR3 sequences, and around 10% of those were seen once. The ten biggest clones cover approximately 2.3% of the sample. This specimen consisted of PBMCs from the stem cell graft donor, obtained from the stem cell graft. These receptors all stem from a human donor who donated a stem cell graft to a child with acute lymphoblastic leukemia.

As for this clonotype: A much more abundant neighbour one base away suggests this may be a read error. The chain combines TRBV5-1 with TRBJ2-3, with TRBD2 identical over 11 bases. Germline CDR1 SGHRS, CDR2 YFSETQ. The CDR3 is made up of 16 amino acids. CDR3 loop: CASSLLGLAGGDRQYF. The CDR3 DNA reads as TGCGCCAGCAGCTTGTTGGGTCTAGCGGGAGGAGATAGGCAGTATTTT. Combining the CDR3 with reference TRBV5-1 and TRBJ2-3 gives the whole variable domain KAGVTQTPRYLIKTRGQQVTLSCSPISGHRSVSWYQQTPGQGLQFLFEYFSETQRNKGNFPGRFSGRQFSNSRSEMNVSTLELGDSALYLCASSLLGLAGGDRQYFGPGTRLTVL.

The sample holds a few counts of this clonotype. The genes are TRBV15 and TRBJ1-4, with D unresolved. Trimming cost V 1 base and J 4 bases, with 10 bases left between them. This CDR3 comprises 15 residues. The germline CDR1 and CDR2 sequences are LNHNV and YYDKDF (reference sequence). The CDR3 nucleotides read TGTGCCACCAGCAGAGGGGTGGACGGTAATGAAAAACTGTTTTTT. It is translated as CATSRGVDGNEKLFF.

Regarding this clonotype: This CDR3 is missing its conserved last phenylalanine or tryptophan, likely due to a read error. The gene calls are TRBV12-3 or TRBV12-4 and TRBJ2-2; 9 bases are a match to TRBD2. After removal of 4 bases from V and 6 bases from J, the junction contained 6 bases not matched to a gene. The CDR3 spans 15 residues. This CDR3 reads CASSYGGRGSGELFS. The DNA for the CDR3 is TGTGCCAGCAGTTACGGCGGGAGGGGATCCGGGGAGCTGTTTTCT.

In its sample, this clonotype was seen a few times. The chain combines TRBV5-4 with TRBJ2-3, with a tentative D call TRBD2 (6 bases). The CDR3 has 11 residues. Germline loops: CDR1 SGHNT, CDR2 YYREEE (reference sequence). Between the trimmed V and J ends, which lost 6 bases and 6 bases, there was a span of 8 bases. The DNA of the CDR3 is TGTGCCAGCATCGGGGGTGATACGCAGTATTTT. Amino acids: CASIGGDTQYF.